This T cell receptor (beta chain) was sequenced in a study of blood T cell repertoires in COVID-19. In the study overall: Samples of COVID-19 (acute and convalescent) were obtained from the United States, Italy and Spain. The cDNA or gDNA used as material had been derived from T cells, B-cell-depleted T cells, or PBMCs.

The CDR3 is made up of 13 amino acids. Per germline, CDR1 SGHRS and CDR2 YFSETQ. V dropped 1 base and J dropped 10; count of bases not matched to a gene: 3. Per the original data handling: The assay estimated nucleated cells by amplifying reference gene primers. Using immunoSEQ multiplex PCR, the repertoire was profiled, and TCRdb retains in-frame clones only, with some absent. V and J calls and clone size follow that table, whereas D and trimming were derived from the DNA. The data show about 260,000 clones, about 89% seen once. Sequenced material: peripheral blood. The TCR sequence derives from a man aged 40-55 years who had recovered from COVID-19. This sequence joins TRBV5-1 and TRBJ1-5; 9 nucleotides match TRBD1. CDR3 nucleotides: TGCGCCAGCAGCTTGAAACAGGGGGCCCCCCAGCATTTT. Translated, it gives CASSLKQGAPQHF.